What follows is one TCR beta chain and its context. These data are taken from a study of cytomegalovirus exposure and HLA in healthy donors. Germline V CDR1 and CDR2: MNHEY, SVGAGI. V lost 2 bases and J 4 bases, leaving 17 bases between the germline ends. The CDR3 spans 16 residues. Generated by immunoSEQ multiplex PCR, the TCRdb table keeps only in-frame clones and is missing some. Of roughly 200,000 clones in the sample, around nine tenths were seen once. The rearrangement links TRBV6-5 to TRBJ1-1, with a possible D match to TRBD1 (5 bases). The source material was PBMCs. The sequence was collected from a man between 25 and 39 years old in good health and CMV-seropositive. This chain's CDR3 is CASSYRDLIGGTEAFF. In DNA, the CDR3 is TGTGCCAGCAGTTACCGGGACCTAATTGGGGGCACTGAAGCTTTCTTT.